This is a list of T cell receptor beta chains from one sample in a study of CD8 T cells in Susac syndrome. TCRdb reprocessed the immunoSEQ multiplex PCR reads via MiXCR and lists one record per CDR3 protein. The sample records around 110,000 distinct CDR3 sequences, roughly 94% being singletons. The sequenced material came from CD8+ T cells from PBMCs. The source is a human donor with Susac syndrome. Both conserved end residues are part of each CDR3. Each record gives: clone size, D gene, V gene, J gene, CDR3 DNA, CDR3 protein. A D gene is named only where the DNA matches it firmly. Size tells how often a clone was seen (once, few, many) or the class of an expanded clone, and some rows leave it out.

>.|TRBD2|TRBV12-3/TRBV12-4|TRBJ2-5
TGTGCCAGCAGTGAGAGCGGGGGGGAGGGAGAGACCCAGTACTTC
CASSESGGEGETQYF
>.|.|TRBV20-1|TRBJ1-2
TGCAGTGCCCCTATGAGTGACCCGTGGGAATATGGCTACACCTTC
CSAPMSDPWEYGYTF
>.|.|TRBV29-1|TRBJ2-6
TGCAGCGTTGGGAGCTCTGGGGCCAACGTCCTGACTTTC
CSVGSSGANVLTF
>.|TRBD1|TRBV19|TRBJ2-7
TGTGCCAGTGGGGACAGTCCCTACGAGCAGTACTTC
CASGDSPYEQYF
>few|.|TRBV30|TRBJ1-1
TGTGCCTGGAGTGTTTCCCAAGGCACTGAAGCTTTCTTT
CAWSVSQGTEAFF
>.|.|TRBV7-2|TRBJ1-5
TGTGCCAGCAGCTTAGTGGGACATAATAGCAATCAGCCCCAGCATTTT
CASSLVGHNSNQPQHF
>.|TRBD1|TRBV12-3/TRBV12-4|TRBJ1-2
TGTGCCAGCAGTTTACCAGGACAGGGGAAGAACTATGGCTACACCTTC
CASSLPGQGKNYGYTF
>.|TRBD2|TRBV20-1|TRBJ2-2
TGCAGTGCTTATACTAGCGGGGGGGCCCTCGGGGAGCTGTTTTTT
CSAYTSGGALGELFF
>.|TRBD1|TRBV6-5|TRBJ2-2
TGTGCCAGCACCACAGGGGGGATCACCGGGGAGCTGTTTTTT
CASTTGGITGELFF
>.|TRBD2|TRBV7-6|TRBJ2-3
TGTGCCAGCAGATCTAGCGGGGCAGATACGCAGTATTTT
CASRSSGADTQYF
>.|TRBD1|TRBV30|TRBJ2-7
TGTGCCTGCTACCGGGACAGTCACTACGAGCAGTACTTC
CACYRDSHYEQYF
>.|.|TRBV7-2|TRBJ2-6
TGTGCCAGCAGCCACCTCGACAGGACTGGGGCCAACGTCCTGACTTTC
CASSHLDRTGANVLTF
>.|TRBD1|TRBV7-9|TRBJ1-5
TGTGCCAGCAGCTCCGGGACAGGCGAGAGGGAGCCCCAGCATTTT
CASSSGTGEREPQHF
>few|TRBD1|TRBV12-3/TRBV12-4|TRBJ1-3
TGTGCCAGCAGGACAGGGAGGGATGGAAACACCATATATTTT
CASRTGRDGNTIYF
>.|TRBD1|TRBV15|TRBJ1-2
TGTGCCACCAGCGATACGGGACAGGGTCATTACACCTTC
CATSDTGQGHYTF
>.|.|TRBV4-1|TRBJ1-2
TGCGCCAGCAGCCACGGGCGGGATACCTATGGCTACACCTTC
CASSHGRDTYGYTF
>.|.|TRBV20-1|TRBJ1-5
TGCAGTGCTAGAGAGAGTAGGGGGAGTTCAGGACATCAGCCCCAGCATTTT
CSARESRGSSGHQPQHF
>.|.|TRBV14|TRBJ2-5
TGTGCCAGCAGCCAAGTGACAGGAGCGACTCGCCAAGAGACCCAGTACTTC
CASSQVTGATRQETQYF
>.|.|TRBV13|TRBJ1-2
TGTGCCAGCAGCTTAAGAAGAGCGGCCTATGGCTACACCTTC
CASSLRRAAYGYTF
>.|.|TRBV13|TRBJ2-7
TGTGCCAGCAGCCCCCGAGGGGGCTACGAGCAGTACTTC
CASSPRGGYEQYF
>medium-sized|.|TRBV3-1|TRBJ1-1
TGTGCCAGCAGCCAAGAAGGAGTGAACACTGAAGCTTTCTTT
CASSQEGVNTEAFF
>few|TRBD1|TRBV11-2|TRBJ2-3
TGTGCCAGCAGCTTCCGGGACAGGGGAATAGATACGCAGTATTTT
CASSFRDRGIDTQYF
>.|.|TRBV20-1|TRBJ2-1
TGCAGTGCTAGAAGGGGCGGGGAGTCCTACAATGAGCAGTTCTTC
CSARRGGESYNEQFF
>.|.|TRBV30|TRBJ2-7
TGTGCCTGGAGTTCAGGGGCCGAGCAGTACTTC
CAWSSGAEQYF
>.|.|TRBV12-3/TRBV12-4|TRBJ2-1
TGTGCCAGCAGTTTTACAGGGCGAGGCAATGAGCAGTTCTTC
CASSFTGRGNEQFF
>.|TRBD2|TRBV5-6|TRBJ2-5
TGTGCCAGCAGCTTCGGAGCGGGGGGATCCGAGACCCAGTACTTC
CASSFGAGGSETQYF
>.|.|TRBV29-1|TRBJ1-1
TGCAGCGCCGAACAGGGATCCGGCACTGAAGCTTTCTTT
CSAEQGSGTEAFF
>.|.|TRBV27|TRBJ1-2
TGTGCCAGCAGTTTCTTCCGGGACGGCTATGGCTACACCTTC
CASSFFRDGYGYTF
>medium-sized|.|TRBV5-1|TRBJ2-5
TGTGCCAGCAGCTTGGCAAGGGGTGGACCGGAGACCCAGTACTTC
CASSLARGGPETQYF
>.|.|TRBV27|TRBJ1-5
TGTGCCAGCAGTTCGGACGGGGATAGCAATCAGCCCCAGCATTTT
CASSSDGDSNQPQHF
>.|.|TRBV7-9|TRBJ2-7
TGTGCCAGCAGCTCAGGTCTCTACGAGCAGTACTTC
CASSSGLYEQYF
>.|TRBD2|TRBV3-1|TRBJ2-7
TGTGCCAGCAGCCCAGGGGGACTAGCGGGGGGAGTCGGTTTCTACGAGCAGTACTTC
CASSPGGLAGGVGFYEQYF
>.|TRBD1|TRBV6-5|TRBJ1-4
TGTGCCAGCAGTCGGGACAGGGAGATCGAAAAACTGTTTTTT
CASSRDREIEKLFF
>.|.|TRBV15|TRBJ1-5
TGTGCCACCAGCCCGGGACACTCTAGCAATCAGCCCCAGCATTTT
CATSPGHSSNQPQHF
>.|.|TRBV12-5|TRBJ2-5
TGTGCTAGTGGTTTGGTACTGGCCTGGCAAGCACAAGAGACCCAGTACTTC
CASGLVLAWQAQETQYF
>.|TRBD2|TRBV2|TRBJ2-3
TGTGCCAGCAGTGGTCCGGGGGGGGCCGCTAGCACAGATACGCAGTATTTT
CASSGPGGAASTDTQYF
>.|.|TRBV7-9|TRBJ2-1
TGTGCCAGCATCCGCTCCCGGCATGAGCAGTTCTTC
CASIRSRHEQFF
>.|.|TRBV25-1|TRBJ2-1
TGTGCCAGCGGGTTGAGTGAGCAGTTCTTC
CASGLSEQFF
>.|.|TRBV12-3/TRBV12-4|TRBJ1-5
TGTGCCAGCAGTTCGGGACTGATGTATCAGCCCCAGCATTTT
CASSSGLMYQPQHF
>.|.|TRBV14|TRBJ2-1
TGTGCCAGCAGCCAGAGCAATGAGCAGTTCTTC
CASSQSNEQFF
>once|.|TRBV27|TRBJ2-7
TGTGCCAGCAGTCCCAGACAGGAATACGAGCAGTACTTC
CASSPRQEYEQYF
>.|.|TRBV6-2/TRBV6-3|TRBJ2-7
TGTGCCAGCAGTTACTCGGGCCGCGCCTACGAGCAGTACTTC
CASSYSGRAYEQYF
>few|.|TRBV6-5|TRBJ2-7
TGTGCCAGCAGCCAGACAGGTAGCTCCTACGAGCAGTACTTC
CASSQTGSSYEQYF
>.|.|TRBV30|TRBJ1-1
TGTGCCTGGAGTGTACAACTCCGCCAGGGCCCGAACACTGAAGCTTTCTTT
CAWSVQLRQGPNTEAFF
>.|TRBD1|TRBV24-1|TRBJ1-4
TGTGCCACCAGTGATGGGACAGGGAAACTGTTTTTT
CATSDGTGKLFF
>.|.|TRBV30|TRBJ2-7
TGTGCCTGGAGCCTACCGGGTGAGCAGTACTTC
CAWSLPGEQYF
>.|.|TRBV4-1|TRBJ1-3
TGCGCCAGCAGCCAAGACGGATCCCAGGGTCCCCATTTT
CASSQDGSQGPHF
>.|.|TRBV3-1|TRBJ2-1
TGTGCCAGCAGCCGCGGCCGGCAGTTCGATGAGCAGTTCTTC
CASSRGRQFDEQFF
>once|TRBD2|TRBV20-1|TRBJ2-7
TGCAGTGCTATTGGACTAGCTTCCTACGAGCAGTACTTC
CSAIGLASYEQYF
>.|.|TRBV9|TRBJ1-6
TGTGCCAGCAGCCCCCGGTCGGGGGGCGCGTATTCACCCCTCCACTTT
CASSPRSGGAYSPLHF
>.|TRBD2|TRBV5-4|TRBJ2-5
TGTGCCAGCAGCTCGGGACTAGGGGACCAGTACTTC
CASSSGLGDQYF